The 13 T cell receptor beta chains reported below all come from one sample, sequenced in a study of PD-L1 blockade in urothelial cancer. The data were produced by immunoSEQ multiplex PCR, yet TCRdb's version contains in-frame clones alone and is incomplete. The sample carries nearly 30,000 clones, about 90% recorded once. The sample was PBMCs, taken around atezolizumab (anti-PD-L1) treatment. The receptor set was obtained from a man aged 45-65 years with urothelial cancer.

The chain is built from TRBV10-2 and TRBJ2-7, with D maybe TRBD1 (5 bases). The CDR3 consists of 15 residues. V gave up 3 bases and J gave up 3 bases, with 15 bases separating them. Germline CDR1 and CDR2: WSHSY and SAAADI. CDR3 DNA: TGCGCCAGCAGTGAAACAGGCATTCCCATCTACGAGCAGTACTTC. Protein sequence: CASSETGIPIYEQYF.

This sequence joins TRBV30 and TRBJ1-3, with D possibly being TRBD1 (5 bases). Germline V gene sequence: CDR1 GTSNPN, CDR2 SVGIG (reference sequence). The V gene lost 1 base and the J gene lost 2 bases, with 15 bases spanning the gap. The CDR3 is 16 residues long. The CDR3 here is CAWSERRVSAGNTIYF. The CDR3 bases are TGTGCCTGGAGTGAACGCAGGGTATCCGCTGGAAACACCATATATTTT.

The rearrangement uses TRBV10-3 and TRBJ2-5; possibly TRBD1 for D (5 bases). The CDR3 runs 15 residues. Trimming stripped 2 bases from V and 1 base from J, with 11 bases between. The V gene's germline CDR1 is ENHRY and CDR2 SYGVKD. The CDR3 bases are TGTGCCATCAGTGAGACCTTGACAGTCCAAGAGACCCAGTACTTC. It is translated as CAISETLTVQETQYF.

The gene calls are TRBV30 and TRBJ1-3; maybe TRBD1 (5 bases). V was cut by 3 bases and J by 8 bases, with 8 bases left in between. The CDR3 runs to 11 residues. The V gene's germline CDR1 is GTSNPN and CDR2 SVGIG (reference sequence). CDR3 coding DNA: TGTGCCTGGAGGCGGGGGGACACCATATATTTT. Amino acid sequence: CAWRRGDTIYF. Filled out from reference TRBV30 and TRBJ1-3, the complete variable domain reads SQTIHQWPATLVQPVGSPLSLECTVEGTSNPNLYWYRQAAGRGLQLLFYSVGIGQISSEVPQNLSASRPQDRQFILSSKKLLLSDSGFYLCAWRRGDTIYFGEGSWLTVV.

This clone is a singleton in its sample. This chain joins TRBV14 and TRBJ2-7, with D possibly being TRBD2 (5 bases). The CDR3 contains 17 residues. Germline CDR1 reads SGHDN; CDR2 reads FVKESK. Trimming pared 4 bases from V and 0 bases from J, leaving 19 bases between. The chain's CDR3 is CASSRFRETYNSYEQYF. The CDR3 DNA sequence: TGTGCCAGCAGCCGCTTTAGGGAGACATACAACTCCTACGAGCAGTACTTC.

V usage is TRBV5-1 and J usage is TRBJ2-7, with D tentatively TRBD1 (5 bases). Trimming took 6 bases from V and 5 from J, leaving 21 bases between them. Germline CDR1 SGHRS, CDR2 YFSETQ. CDR3 length equals 15 residues. CDR3 DNA: TGCGCCAGCAACAATCGGACATTATCGGCCAACGAGCAGTACTTC. It translates to CASNNRTLSANEQYF.

The chain is built from TRBV11-3 and TRBJ2-7; D not resolved. The CDR3 contains 11 residues. Germline CDR1 SGHNT, CDR2 YENEEA. Trimming removed 6 bases at V and 7 bases at J, with 10 bases between. CDR3 DNA: TGTGCCAGCAGAGGAACCGGGGAGCAGTACTTC. Translating it yields CASRGTGEQYF.

The V and J genes are TRBV14 and TRBJ2-2; D unclear. Trimming left V 4 bases short and J 8 bases short, with 8 bases between. Germline V gives CDR1 SGHDN, CDR2 FVKESK. The CDR3 has 12 amino acids. The CDR3 is CASSPPRGELFF. CDR3 nucleotide sequence: TGTGCCAGCAGCCCACCGAGGGGGGAGCTGTTTTTT.

V usage is TRBV19 and J usage is TRBJ2-7, with 8 bases fitting TRBD1. CDR1 and CDR2 from the germline V gene are LNHDA and SQIVND (reference sequence). J lost 5 bases, V lost 5 bases, and 14 bases had no gene match. This CDR3 comprises 16 residues. CDR3 in amino acids: CASSLRGQGLMHEQYF. CDR3 in DNA: TGTGCCAGTAGTCTAAGAGGACAGGGATTGATGCACGAGCAGTACTTC.

The genes are TRBV5-1 and TRBJ2-7; 10 nucleotides line up with TRBD1. There are 14 residues in the CDR3. V was clipped by 3 bases and J by 4 bases; unmatched bases: 4. The germline CDR1 and CDR2 sequences are SGHRS and YFSETQ. CDR3 in amino acids: CASSWGGQGYEQYF. In DNA, the CDR3 is TGCGCCAGCAGCTGGGGGGGACAGGGGTACGAGCAGTACTTC.

The chain uses TRBV27 and TRBJ2-7; TRBD1 agrees at 10 bases. The trim removed 6 bases at V and 3 bases at J, leaving 5 bases unmatched. Germline V gene data show CDR1 as MNHEY and CDR2 as SMNVEV (reference sequence). The CDR3 spans 14 residues. In nucleotides, the CDR3 is TGTGCCAGCAGGAGGGGACAGGGGTTCTACGAGCAGTACTTC. The encoded protein is CASRRGQGFYEQYF.

The gene calls are TRBV11-2 and TRBJ1-2, with 9 bases that match TRBD1. The CDR3 is 16 residues long. Germline CDR1 SGHAT, CDR2 FQNNGV. The V segment lost 1 base and the J segment 11 bases; nucleotides outside the gene matches: 14. The CDR3 here is CASSLGIGQGTIGYTF. The CDR3 DNA is TGTGCCAGCAGCTTAGGGATCGGACAGGGGACAATTGGGTACACCTTC.

The chain uses TRBV30 and TRBJ2-2, with TRBD2 matching 9 bases. The CDR3 loop spans 14 amino acids. CDR1 GTSNPN and CDR2 SVGIG come from the germline V gene (reference sequence). The trim removed 4 bases at V and 0 bases at J, leaving 0 bases unmatched. As DNA, the CDR3 is TGTGCCTGGAAGCGGGGGGCGAACACCGGGGAGCTGTTTTTT. Translated: CAWKRGANTGELFF.